The text below deals with one T cell receptor (beta chain). What it binds is not known. From germline, CDR1 is MNHEY and CDR2 SVGEGT. The CDR3 is made up of 11 amino acids. The libraries of TRB cDNA were prepared using 5' RACE with UMI labels. TCRdb re-analyzed the 5' RACE reads; it lists each CDR3 protein once, without DNA. The sample holds over 95,000 distinct CDR3 sequences. This sample stems from a study of CXCR3-negative and CXCR3-positive naive CD8 T cells. Cells that were CD45RO-CCR7+CD27+CD95- constituted naive CD8+ T cells. Study-wide results and limits: Memory CD8+ cells showed much lower diversity, while both naive subsets were comparably high. CXCR3-positive naive cells had TRB CDR3s that were more hydrophobic than CXCR3-negative naive cells had.

The receptor comes from a human donor in good health. Some clones in this sample may be carry-over from other donors' samples. The V gene is TRBV6-2 or TRBV6-3, the J gene TRBJ2-7. Sequencing was performed on naive CXCR3+ CD8+ T cells from blood. Subset reported: CD45RO-CCR7+CD27+CD95- naive CD8+ T cells expressing CXCR3 (TNR3+). This chain's CDR3 is CASSRTYEQYF.